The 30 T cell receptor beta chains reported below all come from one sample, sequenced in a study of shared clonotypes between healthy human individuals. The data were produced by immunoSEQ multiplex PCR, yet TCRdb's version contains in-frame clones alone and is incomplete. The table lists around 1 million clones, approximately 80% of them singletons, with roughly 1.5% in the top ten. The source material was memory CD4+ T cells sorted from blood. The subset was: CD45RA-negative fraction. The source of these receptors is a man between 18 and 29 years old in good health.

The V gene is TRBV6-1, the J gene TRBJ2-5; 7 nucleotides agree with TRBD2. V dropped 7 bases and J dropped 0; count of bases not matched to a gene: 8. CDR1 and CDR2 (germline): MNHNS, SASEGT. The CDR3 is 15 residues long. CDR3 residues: CASIRSGLYQETQYF. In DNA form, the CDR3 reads TGTGCCAGCATTAGATCGGGACTATACCAAGAGACCCAGTACTTC.

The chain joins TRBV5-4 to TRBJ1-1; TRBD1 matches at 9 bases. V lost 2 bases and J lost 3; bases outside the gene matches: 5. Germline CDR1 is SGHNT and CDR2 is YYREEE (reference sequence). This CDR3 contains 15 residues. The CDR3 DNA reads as TGTGCCAGCAGCTTAAAAGGGACAGGGTACACTGAAGCTTTCTTT. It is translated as CASSLKGTGYTEAFF. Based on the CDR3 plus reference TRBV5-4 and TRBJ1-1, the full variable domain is ETGVTQSPTHLIKTRGQQVTLRCSSQSGHNTVSWYQQALGQGPQFIFQYYREEENGRGNFPPRFSGLQFPNYSSELNVNALELDDSALYLCASSLKGTGYTEAFFGQGTRLTVV.

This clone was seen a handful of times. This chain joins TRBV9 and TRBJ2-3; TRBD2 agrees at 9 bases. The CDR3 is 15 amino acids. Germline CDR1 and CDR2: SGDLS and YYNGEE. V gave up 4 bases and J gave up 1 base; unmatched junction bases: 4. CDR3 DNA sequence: TGTGCCAGCAGCACCCGACTAGCGGGCACAGATACGCAGTATTTT. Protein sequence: CASSTRLAGTDTQYF.

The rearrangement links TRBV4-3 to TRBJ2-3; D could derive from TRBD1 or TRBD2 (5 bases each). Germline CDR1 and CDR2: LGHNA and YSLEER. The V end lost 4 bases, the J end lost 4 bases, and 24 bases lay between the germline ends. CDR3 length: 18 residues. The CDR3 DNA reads TGCGCCAGCAGCCCCGAAAGTGGGACCCTTCGGTTGCCAGATACGCAGTATTTT. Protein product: CASSPESGTLRLPDTQYF.

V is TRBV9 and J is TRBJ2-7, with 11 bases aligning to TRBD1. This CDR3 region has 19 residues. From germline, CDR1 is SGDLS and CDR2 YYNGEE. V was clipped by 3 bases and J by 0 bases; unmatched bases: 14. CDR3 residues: CASSAFGTGGLAGSYEQYF. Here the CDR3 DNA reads TGTGCCAGCAGCGCTTTTGGGACAGGGGGGTTAGCGGGCTCCTACGAGCAGTACTTC.

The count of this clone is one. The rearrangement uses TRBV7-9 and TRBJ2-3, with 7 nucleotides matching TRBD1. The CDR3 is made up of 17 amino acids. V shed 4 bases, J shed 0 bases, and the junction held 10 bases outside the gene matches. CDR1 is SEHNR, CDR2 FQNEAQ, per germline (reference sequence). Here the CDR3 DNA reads TGTGCCAGCAGCTCCCTTATCCGGGACAGTAGCACAGATACGCAGTATTTT. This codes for CASSSLIRDSSTDTQYF. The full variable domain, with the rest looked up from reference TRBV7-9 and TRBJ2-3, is DTGVSQNPRHKITKRGQNVTFRCDPISEHNRLYWYRQTLGQGPEFLTYFQNEAQLEKSRLLSDRFSAERPKGSFSTLEIQRTEQGDSAMYLCASSSLIRDSSTDTQYFGPGTRLTVL.

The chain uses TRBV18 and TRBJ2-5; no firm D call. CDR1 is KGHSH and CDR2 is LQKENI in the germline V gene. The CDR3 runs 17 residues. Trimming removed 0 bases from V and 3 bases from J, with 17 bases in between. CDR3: CASSPPIGQKGEETQYF. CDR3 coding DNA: TGTGCCAGCTCACCACCGATCGGCCAGAAGGGCGAAGAGACCCAGTACTTC.

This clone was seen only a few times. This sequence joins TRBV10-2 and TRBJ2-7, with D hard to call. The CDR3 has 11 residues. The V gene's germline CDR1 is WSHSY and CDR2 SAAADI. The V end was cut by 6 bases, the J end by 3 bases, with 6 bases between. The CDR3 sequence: CASRNSYEQYF. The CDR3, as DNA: TGCGCCAGCAGGAACAGCTACGAGCAGTACTTC.

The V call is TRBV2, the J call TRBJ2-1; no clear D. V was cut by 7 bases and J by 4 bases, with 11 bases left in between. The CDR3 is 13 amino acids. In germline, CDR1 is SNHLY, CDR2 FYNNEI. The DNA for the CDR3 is TGTGCCAGCAAGGCGGAGTTATACAATGAGCAGTTCTTC. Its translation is CASKAELYNEQFF.

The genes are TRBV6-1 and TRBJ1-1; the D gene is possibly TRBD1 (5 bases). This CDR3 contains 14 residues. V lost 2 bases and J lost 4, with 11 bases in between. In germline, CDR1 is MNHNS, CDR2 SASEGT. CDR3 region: CASSEPGKVTEAFF. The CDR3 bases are TGTGCCAGCAGTGAACCAGGGAAGGTCACTGAAGCTTTCTTT.

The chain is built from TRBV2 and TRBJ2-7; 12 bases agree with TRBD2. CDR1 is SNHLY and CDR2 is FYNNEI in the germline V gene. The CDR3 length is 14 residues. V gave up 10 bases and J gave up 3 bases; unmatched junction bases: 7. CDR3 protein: CATGGLAGYYEQYF. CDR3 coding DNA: TGTGCCACCGGAGGACTAGCGGGATACTACGAGCAGTACTTC.

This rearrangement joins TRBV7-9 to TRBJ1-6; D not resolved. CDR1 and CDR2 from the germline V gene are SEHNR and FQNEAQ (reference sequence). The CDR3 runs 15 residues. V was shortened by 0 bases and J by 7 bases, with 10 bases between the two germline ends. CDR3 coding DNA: TGTGCCAGCAGCTTAGCGCCTCCAAACAATTCACCCCTCCACTTT. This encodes CASSLAPPNNSPLHF.

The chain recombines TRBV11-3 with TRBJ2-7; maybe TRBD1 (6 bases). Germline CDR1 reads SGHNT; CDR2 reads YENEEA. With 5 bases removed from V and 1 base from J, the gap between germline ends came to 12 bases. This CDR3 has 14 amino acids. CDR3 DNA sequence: TGTGCCAGCAGCCCCACTAGGGGGTCCTACGAGCAGTACTTC. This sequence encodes CASSPTRGSYEQYF.

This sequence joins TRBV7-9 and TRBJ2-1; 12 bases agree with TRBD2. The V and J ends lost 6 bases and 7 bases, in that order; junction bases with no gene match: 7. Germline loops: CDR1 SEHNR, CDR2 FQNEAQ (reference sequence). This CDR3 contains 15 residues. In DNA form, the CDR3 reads TGTGCCAGCAGTTTTCTAGCGGGAGGGGGTAATGAGCAGTTCTTC. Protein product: CASSFLAGGGNEQFF.

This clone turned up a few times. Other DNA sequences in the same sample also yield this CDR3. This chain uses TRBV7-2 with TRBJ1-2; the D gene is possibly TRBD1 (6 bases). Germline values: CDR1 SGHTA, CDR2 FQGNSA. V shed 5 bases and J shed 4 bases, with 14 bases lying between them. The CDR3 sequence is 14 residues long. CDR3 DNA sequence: TGTGCCAGCAGCCCCCCAGGGGTGGTCTATGGCTACACCTTC. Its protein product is CASSPPGVVYGYTF.

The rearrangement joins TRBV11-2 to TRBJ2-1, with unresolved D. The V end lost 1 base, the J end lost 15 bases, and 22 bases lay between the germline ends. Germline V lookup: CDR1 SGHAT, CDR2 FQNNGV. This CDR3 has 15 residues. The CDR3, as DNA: TGTGCCAGCAGCTTAGGGGTATCTCTCGATCCTTTTTGGTTCTTC. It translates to CASSLGVSLDPFWFF.

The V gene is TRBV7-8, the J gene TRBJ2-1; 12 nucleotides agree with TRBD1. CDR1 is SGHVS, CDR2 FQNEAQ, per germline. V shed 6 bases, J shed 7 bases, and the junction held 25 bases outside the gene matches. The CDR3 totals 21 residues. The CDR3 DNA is TGTGCCAGCAGTCTACCGCCGGGACAGGGGGCCGGCGGGGAAGATAGAAATGAGCAGTTCTTC. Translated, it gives CASSLPPGQGAGGEDRNEQFF.

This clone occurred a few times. In DNA form, the CDR3 reads TGTGCCAGCACCTGGACTAGCGGGACTCTTCACAATGAGCAGTTCTTC. The encoded protein is CASTWTSGTLHNEQFF. The chain combines TRBV5-6 with TRBJ2-1; 12 bases are shared with TRBD2. Per the germline V gene, CDR1 is SGHDT and CDR2 is YYEEEE. The CDR3 extends over 16 amino acids. V was clipped by 6 bases and J by 5 bases; unmatched bases: 9.

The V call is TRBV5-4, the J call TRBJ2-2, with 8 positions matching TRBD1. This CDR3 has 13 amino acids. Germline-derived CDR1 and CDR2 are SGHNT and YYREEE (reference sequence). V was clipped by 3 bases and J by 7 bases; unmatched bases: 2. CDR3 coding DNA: TGTGCCAGCAGCTCGGACAGGGACGGGGAGCTGTTTTTT. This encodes CASSSDRDGELFF.

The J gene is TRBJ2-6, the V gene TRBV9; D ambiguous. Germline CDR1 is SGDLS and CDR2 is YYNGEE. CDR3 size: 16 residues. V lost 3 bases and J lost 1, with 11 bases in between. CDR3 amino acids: CASSAPGPSGANVLTF. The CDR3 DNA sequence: TGTGCCAGCAGCGCCCCGGGTCCTTCTGGGGCCAACGTCCTGACTTTC.

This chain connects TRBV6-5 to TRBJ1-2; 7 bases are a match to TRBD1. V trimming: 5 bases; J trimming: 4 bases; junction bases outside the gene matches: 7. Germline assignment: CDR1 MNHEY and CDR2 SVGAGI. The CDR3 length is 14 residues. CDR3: CASSASTGTYGYTF. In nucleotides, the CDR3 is TGTGCCAGCAGTGCGTCGACAGGGACCTATGGCTACACCTTC.

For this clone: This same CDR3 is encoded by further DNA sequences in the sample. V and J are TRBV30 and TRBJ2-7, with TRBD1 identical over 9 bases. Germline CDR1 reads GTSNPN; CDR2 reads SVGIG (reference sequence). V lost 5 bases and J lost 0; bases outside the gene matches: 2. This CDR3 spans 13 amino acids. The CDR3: CAWLDRGSYEQYF. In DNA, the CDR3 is TGTGCCTGGCTGGACAGGGGCTCCTACGAGCAGTACTTC.

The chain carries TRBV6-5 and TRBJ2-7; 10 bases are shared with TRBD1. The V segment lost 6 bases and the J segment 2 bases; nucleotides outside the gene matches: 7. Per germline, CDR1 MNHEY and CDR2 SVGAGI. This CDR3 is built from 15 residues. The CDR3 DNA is TGTGCCAGCAGCATAGGCGGGACAGGGGCCTACGAGCAGTACTTC. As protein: CASSIGGTGAYEQYF.

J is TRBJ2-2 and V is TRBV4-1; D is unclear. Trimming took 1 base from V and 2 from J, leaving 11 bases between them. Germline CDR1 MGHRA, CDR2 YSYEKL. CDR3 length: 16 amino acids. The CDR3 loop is CASSQGTALNTGELFF. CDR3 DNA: TGCGCCAGCAGCCAAGGCACAGCCCTAAACACCGGGGAGCTGTTTTTT.

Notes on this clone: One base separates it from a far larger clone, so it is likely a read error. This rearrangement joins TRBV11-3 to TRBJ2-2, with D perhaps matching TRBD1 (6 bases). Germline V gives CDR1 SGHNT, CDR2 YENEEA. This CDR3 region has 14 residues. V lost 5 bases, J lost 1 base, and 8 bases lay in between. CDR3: CASSTQGNTGELFF. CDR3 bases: TGTGCCAGCAGCACACAGGGGAACACCGGGGAGCTGTTTTTT.

In DNA form, the CDR3 reads TGTGCCAGCAGCTTAGCAGCCGGGGGGAATCAGCCCCAGCATTTT. It codes for CASSLAAGGNQPQHF. This rearrangement joins TRBV7-9 to TRBJ1-5, with D possibly matching TRBD1 (5 bases). Trimming left V 0 bases short and J 4 bases short, with 10 bases between. The length of the CDR3 is 15 residues. The germline CDR1 and CDR2 sequences are SEHNR and FQNEAQ (reference sequence).

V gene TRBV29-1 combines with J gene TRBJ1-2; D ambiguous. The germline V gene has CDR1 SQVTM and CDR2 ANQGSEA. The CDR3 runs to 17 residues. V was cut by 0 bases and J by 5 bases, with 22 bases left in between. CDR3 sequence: CSVEDPAGRKEIYGYTF. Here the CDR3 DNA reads TGCAGCGTTGAAGATCCAGCCGGGCGGAAAGAGATTTATGGCTACACCTTC.

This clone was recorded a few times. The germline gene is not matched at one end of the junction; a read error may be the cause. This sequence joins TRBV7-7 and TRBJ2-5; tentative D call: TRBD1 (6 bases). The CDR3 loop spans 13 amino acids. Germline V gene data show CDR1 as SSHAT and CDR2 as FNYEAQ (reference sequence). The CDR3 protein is CASSKQGAETQYF. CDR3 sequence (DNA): TGTGCTAGCAGCAAACAGGGAGCAGAGACCCAGTACTTC.

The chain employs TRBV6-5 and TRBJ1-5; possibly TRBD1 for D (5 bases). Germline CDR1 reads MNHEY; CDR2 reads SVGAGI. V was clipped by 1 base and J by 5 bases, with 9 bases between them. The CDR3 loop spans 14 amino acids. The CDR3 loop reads CASSYFWGDQPQHF. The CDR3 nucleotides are TGTGCCAGCAGTTACTTTTGGGGGGATCAGCCCCAGCATTTT.

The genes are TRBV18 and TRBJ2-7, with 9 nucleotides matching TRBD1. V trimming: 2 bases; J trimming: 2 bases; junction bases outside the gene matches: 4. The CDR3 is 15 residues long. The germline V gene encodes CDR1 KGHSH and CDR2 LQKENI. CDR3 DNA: TGTGCCAGCTCACCATTCGGGACAGGGACCTACGAGCAGTACTTC. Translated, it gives CASSPFGTGTYEQYF.